One and the same sample provided the 19 T cell receptor beta chains below, sequenced in a study of blood T cell repertoires in COVID-19. Only in-frame clones appear in the TCRdb table, and some are missing; sequencing was by immunoSEQ multiplex PCR. The sample has approximately 400,000 clones; about 88% are singletons. The specimen was PBMCs or T cells enriched from blood (not recorded which). These receptors were collected from a woman in her late teens or twenties who had recovered from COVID-19.

The chain couples TRBV21-1 to TRBJ2-3; the table's D call, TRBD2, was not checked against the DNA. TRBV21-1 is an annotated pseudogene. The CDR3 totals 15 residues. The CDR3 sequence is CASSKAEPPADTQYF. CDR3 in DNA: TGTGCCAGCAGCAAAGCGGAGCCCCCGGCGGATACGCAGTATTTT.

The V and J genes are TRBV3-1 (or the pseudogene TRBV3-2) and TRBJ2-2; D is possibly TRBD2 (5 bases). The CDR3 is 13 amino acids. Deletions cut 5 bases from V and 5 bases from J, with 9 bases between. Germline assignment: CDR1 LGHDT and CDR2 YNNKEL (reference sequence). CDR3 amino acids: CASSDRGTGELFF. The CDR3 bases are TGTGCCAGCAGCGACCGGGGAACCGGGGAGCTGTTTTTT.

The chain employs TRBV23-1 and TRBJ1-1; 7 positions agree with TRBD1. TRBV23-1 is labeled an ORF, and its function is uncertain. The CDR3 has 15 amino acids. J lost 0 bases, V lost 0 bases, and 1 base had no gene match. DNA of the CDR3: TGCGCCAGCAGTCAATCGAGGGGGCTGAACACTGAAGCTTTCTTT. As protein: CASSQSRGLNTEAFF.

J is TRBJ2-7 and V is TRBV28; possible D gene TRBD2, 6 bases. The V end was cut by 8 bases, the J end by 2 bases, with 16 bases between. The CDR3 has 14 amino acids. Per the germline V gene, CDR1 is MDHEN and CDR2 is SYDVKM. Written as DNA, the CDR3 is TGTGCCAGCTGGCCCGGGACGGGGGCCTACGAGCAGTACTTC. Amino acid sequence: CASWPGTGAYEQYF.

This chain joins TRBV15 and TRBJ1-2; D gene ambiguous. Trimming took 0 bases from V and 4 from J, leaving 12 bases between them. Germline V gene sequence: CDR1 LNHNV, CDR2 YYDKDF (reference sequence). CDR3 size: 15 residues. This chain's CDR3 is CATSRDRGGSYGYTF. Here the CDR3 DNA reads TGTGCCACCAGCAGAGATAGAGGAGGTAGCTATGGCTACACCTTC.

CDR3 protein: CASSRPPGGPPSYNEQFF. CDR3 nucleotide sequence: TGCGCCAGCAGCCGGCCCCCGGGGGGGCCACCTAGTTACAATGAGCAGTTCTTC. This rearrangement joins TRBV4-1 to TRBJ2-1, with 8 bases fitting TRBD2. Germline V lookup: CDR1 MGHRA, CDR2 YSYEKL. The CDR3 runs to 18 residues. J gave up 4 bases and V 4 bases, and 15 bases lay outside the gene matches.

CDR3 in DNA: TGTGCCATCAGTGACGGGGTGCTTTGGGATACGCAGTATTTT. Amino acid sequence: CAISDGVLWDTQYF. The J gene is TRBJ2-3, the V gene TRBV10-3; perhaps TRBD2 as D (5 bases). Per germline, CDR1 ENHRY and CDR2 SYGVKD. CDR3 length: 14 amino acids. V was cut by 3 bases and J by 6 bases, with 13 bases left in between.

The chain combines TRBV4-1 with TRBJ2-7, with TRBD2 matching over 7 bases. This CDR3 has 17 residues. J gave up 0 bases and V 0 bases, and 8 bases lay outside the gene matches. Germline V gives CDR1 MGHRA, CDR2 YSYEKL. Written as DNA, the CDR3 is TGCGCCAGCAGCCAAGATTCGCGCGGGGGAAGCTCCTACGAGCAGTACTTC. Its protein is CASSQDSRGGSSYEQYF.

The chain links TRBV6-2 or TRBV6-3 to TRBJ2-3, with TRBD2 matching over 13 bases. The germline gives CDR1 MNHEY, CDR2 SVGEGT. With V trimmed by 6 bases and J by 3 bases, 9 bases remained unmatched. This CDR3 has 17 residues. The CDR3 DNA reads as TGTGCCAGCAGCCGACCGGGACTAGCGGGGATAACAGATACGCAGTATTTT. Protein product: CASSRPGLAGITDTQYF.

The rearrangement joins TRBV10-3 to TRBJ2-3; 11 positions match TRBD2. The CDR3 extends over 16 amino acids. Germline values: CDR1 ENHRY, CDR2 SYGVKD. Trimming cost V 0 bases and J 2 bases; bases outside gene matches: 1. CDR3 sequence reads: CAISESTSGITDTQYF. As DNA, the CDR3 is TGTGCCATCAGTGAGTCGACTAGCGGGATCACAGATACGCAGTATTTT.

The chain employs TRBV30 and TRBJ2-7; 8 positions match TRBD1. This CDR3 has 14 residues. V lost 1 base to trimming and J lost 6 bases; unmatched junction nucleotides: 8. Germline assignment: CDR1 GTSNPN and CDR2 SVGIG (reference sequence). In DNA, the CDR3 is TGTGCCTGGAGTGAGGGAACAGGGGGGCGCGAGCAGTACTTC. As protein: CAWSEGTGGREQYF.

The genes are TRBV15 and TRBJ1-1; 7 bases map to TRBD1. Germline values: CDR1 LNHNV, CDR2 YYDKDF (reference sequence). CDR3 size: 14 residues. J lost 3 bases, V lost 1 base, and 2 bases had no gene match. CDR3 loop: CATSRGDSHTEAFF. The CDR3 region has the DNA TGTGCCACCAGCAGAGGGGACAGTCACACTGAAGCTTTCTTT. Full variable domain (missing parts from reference TRBV15 and TRBJ1-1): DAMVIQNPRYQVTQFGKPVTLSCSQTLNHNVMYWYQQKSSQAPKLLFHYYDKDFNNEADTPDNFQSRRPNTSFCFLDIRSPGLGDTAMYLCATSRGDSHTEAFFGQGTRLTVV.

The rearrangement joins TRBV7-2 to TRBJ1-1; 7 nucleotides match TRBD1. CDR1 is SGHTA and CDR2 is FQGNSA in the germline V gene. The CDR3 is made up of 13 amino acids. Trimming cost V 5 bases and J 0 bases; bases outside gene matches: 0. DNA for the CDR3: TGTGCCAGCAGCGGGACAGTGAACACTGAAGCTTTCTTT. Amino acids: CASSGTVNTEAFF.

This clone came up once. The chain has TRBV4-3 and TRBJ1-2; D gene uncertain. This CDR3 contains 14 residues. V was clipped by 1 base and J by 10 bases, with 16 bases between them. Germline V CDR1 and CDR2: LGHNA, YSLEER. CDR3 residues: CASSQGLKGGFYTF. CDR3 nucleotides: TGCGCCAGCAGCCAAGGACTTAAGGGAGGGTTCTACACCTTC.

The V gene is TRBV5-1, the J gene TRBJ1-4; 10 bases line up with TRBD1. Germline CDR1 reads SGHRS; CDR2 reads YFSETQ. This CDR3 region has 19 residues. With V trimmed by 4 bases and J by 0 bases, 12 bases remained unmatched. The CDR3 DNA reads TGCGCCAGCAGCCTTGGTATCCCGGGACAGGGGCCAACTAATGAAAAACTGTTTTTT. Its protein is CASSLGIPGQGPTNEKLFF.

The V call is TRBV5-8, the J call TRBJ2-3, with 11 bases aligning to TRBD2. The CDR3 contains 17 residues. Per germline, CDR1 SGHTS and CDR2 YDEGEE. Unmatched junction bases numbered 6, after V lost 3 bases and J lost 0 bases. The CDR3 DNA sequence: TGTGCCAGCAGCTGGCTAGCGGGGGGCTCTAGCACAGATACGCAGTATTTT. Translation gives CASSWLAGGSSTDTQYF.

The rearrangement links TRBV6-2 or TRBV6-3 to TRBJ2-1; 9 bases agree with TRBD2. The CDR3 covers 16 residues. Germline trimming cut 2 bases from V and 8 bases from J; bases unmatched to any gene: 10. CDR1 is MNHEY, CDR2 SVGEGT, per germline. The CDR3 loop reads CASSYQGGGAVHEQFF. The CDR3 region has the DNA TGTGCCAGCAGTTACCAAGGCGGGGGGGCCGTCCATGAGCAGTTCTTC.

The genes are TRBV6-2 or TRBV6-3 and TRBJ1-2; 7 bases align to TRBD1. V gave up 5 bases and J gave up 5 bases; unmatched junction bases: 11. Germline-derived CDR1 and CDR2 are MNHEY and SVGEGT. This CDR3 comprises 15 residues. CDR3 in amino acids: CASSQQGLSQYGYTF. The CDR3 DNA follows: TGTGCCAGCAGTCAACAGGGGTTGTCCCAGTATGGCTACACCTTC.

CDR3 in amino acids: CASSPPDEIFMNTEAFF. The CDR3 DNA is TGTGCCAGCAGCCCTCCTGATGAGATTTTTATGAACACTGAAGCTTTCTTT. The rearrangement uses TRBV14 and TRBJ1-1; D not certain. The germline V gene encodes CDR1 SGHDN and CDR2 FVKESK. The CDR3 is 17 residues long. V dropped 4 bases and J dropped 0 bases, with 18 bases sitting between them.